The T cell receptor (beta chain) described here comes from a study of blood T cell repertoires in COVID-19. Per the original methods: Amplification of reference gene primers was used by the study to estimate nucleated cell counts. Clones were sequenced by immunoSEQ multiplex PCR, and TCRdb holds only the in-frame ones, with some missing. The DNA was the basis for D and trimming; V, J and clone size are from that table. The data hold roughly 180,000 clones, with approximately 80% observed a single time. CDR3 length: 13 amino acids. The V end was cut by 4 bases, the J end by 5 bases, with 12 bases between. In germline, CDR1 is SGHKS, CDR2 YYEKEE (reference sequence).

The sequenced material came from peripheral blood. The chain couples TRBV5-5 to TRBJ2-5; possible D gene TRBD2, 5 bases. The clonotype comes from a human donor in a cohort sampled during active COVID-19. The DNA for the CDR3 is TGTGCCAGCAGCACGGCGGGTACCGAGACCCAGTACTTC. Protein product: CASSTAGTETQYF. The variable domain in full, with the rest retrieved from reference TRBV5-5 and TRBJ2-5, is DAGVTQSPTHLIKTRGQQVTLRCSPISGHKSVSWYQQVLGQGPQFIFQYYEKEERGRGNFPDRFSARQFPNYSSELNVNALLLGDSALYLCASSTAGTETQYFGPGTRLLVL.